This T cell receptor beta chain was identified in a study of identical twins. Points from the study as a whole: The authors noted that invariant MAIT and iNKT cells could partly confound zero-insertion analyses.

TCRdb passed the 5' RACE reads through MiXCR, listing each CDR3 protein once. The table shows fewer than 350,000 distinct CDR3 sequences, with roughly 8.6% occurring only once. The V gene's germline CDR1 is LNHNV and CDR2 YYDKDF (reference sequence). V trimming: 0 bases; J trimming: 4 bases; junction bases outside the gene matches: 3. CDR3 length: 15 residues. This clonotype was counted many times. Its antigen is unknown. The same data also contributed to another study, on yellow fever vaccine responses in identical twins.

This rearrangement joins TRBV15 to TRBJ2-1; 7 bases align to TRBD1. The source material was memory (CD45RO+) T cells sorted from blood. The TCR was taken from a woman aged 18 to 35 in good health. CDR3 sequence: CATSRDLTGYNEQFF. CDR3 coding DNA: TGTGCCACCAGCAGAGACCTGACAGGGTACAATGAGCAGTTCTTC. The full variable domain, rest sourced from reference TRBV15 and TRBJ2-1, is DAMVIQNPRYQVTQFGKPVTLSCSQTLNHNVMYWYQQKSSQAPKLLFHYYDKDFNNEADTPDNFQSRRPNTSFCFLDIRSPGLGDTAMYLCATSRDLTGYNEQFFGPGTRLTVL.